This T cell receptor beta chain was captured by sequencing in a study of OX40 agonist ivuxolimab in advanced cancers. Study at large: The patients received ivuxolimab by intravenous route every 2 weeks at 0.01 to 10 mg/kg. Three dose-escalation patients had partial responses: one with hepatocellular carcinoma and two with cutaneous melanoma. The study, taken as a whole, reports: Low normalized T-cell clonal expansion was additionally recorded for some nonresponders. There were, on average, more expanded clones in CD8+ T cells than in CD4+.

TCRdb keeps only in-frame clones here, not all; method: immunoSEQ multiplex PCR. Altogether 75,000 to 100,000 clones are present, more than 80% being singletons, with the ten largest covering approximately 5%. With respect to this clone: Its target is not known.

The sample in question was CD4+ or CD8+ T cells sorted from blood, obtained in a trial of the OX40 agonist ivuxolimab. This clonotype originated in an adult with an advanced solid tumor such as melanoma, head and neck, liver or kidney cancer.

The CDR3 sequence: CASSSATGANSPLHF. The DNA of the CDR3 is TGTGCCAGCAGCTCCGCCACAGGGGCAAATTCACCCCTCCACTTT. V gene TRBV5-4 combines with J gene TRBJ1-6; TRBD1 matches 7 bases. V gave up 3 bases and J gave up 7 bases; unmatched junction bases: 7. CDR1 is SGHNT, CDR2 YYREEE, per germline (reference sequence). The CDR3 length is 15 residues.